This T cell receptor beta chain was found in a study of human T cells and chemical hapten exposure. With 0 bases removed from V and 4 bases from J, the gap between germline ends came to 12 bases. Germline values: CDR1 SNHLY, CDR2 FYNNEI. There are 15 residues in the CDR3. To note about this clonotype: The antigen is undetermined.

Time point noted: patch test 1, 2 weeks after DPC sensitization. Described treatment: therapeutic diphenylcyclopropenone sensitization with weekly scalp DPC. TCRdb re-called the RACE reads through MiXCR, storing one row per CDR3 protein. The repertoire has about 340,000 distinct CDR3 sequences, approximately 6.3% of them found once; the top ten carry 7.5% to 8.5%. Notes on the study in general: Unchanged with DPC sensitization were TCRs above 1 in 1000 frequency. Expanded TCRs grouped into significantly more large CDR3 similarity clusters than controls produced.

The sequencing used whole blood, collected in connection with sensitization to the hapten diphenylcyclopropenone (DPC). The TCR was taken from a woman aged 18-29 years with alopecia areata. Some clones in this sample may be carry-over from other donors' samples. The chain combines TRBV2 with TRBJ1-1; D is possibly TRBD1 (5 bases). The CDR3 sequence: CASSEALGGGTEAFF. In nucleotides, the CDR3 is TGTGCCAGCAGTGAAGCTTTAGGCGGGGGCACTGAAGCTTTCTTT.